This TCR beta chain derives from a study of radiotherapy plus CTLA-4 blockade in lung cancer. Trimming took off 10 bases at V and 4 bases at J, with 17 bases between the two ends. Germline CDR1 is MDHEN and CDR2 is SYDVKM. The CDR3 runs to 13 residues. Comment on this clone: Its matching antigen is unknown.

Method: immunoSEQ multiplex PCR; TCRdb's copy keeps in-frame clones and lacks some. The sample shows some 120,000 clones, over 65% of them seen only once. Study-wide points: Among blood TCR repertoires after radiotherapy plus ipilimumab, tumor-derived clones expanded. Response was reportedly best predicted by early blood T cell clone dynamics, with interferon-beta.

CTLA-4 blockade with ipilimumab, together with focal radiation, was given to patients with chemo-refractory metastatic non-small-cell lung cancer. This TCR derives from a human donor with non-small cell lung cancer that progressed on radiotherapy plus ipilimumab. Some clones in this sample may be carry-over from other donors' samples. The J gene is TRBJ2-7, the V gene TRBV28, with D uncertain. The sample in question was peripheral blood, obtained from a patient treated with radiotherapy plus ipilimumab. CDR3 sequence: CATRETRNYEQYF. CDR3 coding DNA: TGTGCCACCCGTGAGACGCGTAATTACGAGCAGTACTTC.